This T cell receptor beta chain was sequenced during a study of a mutant IDH1 vaccine in newly diagnosed glioma. Study details: Vaccination started 4-6 weeks after radiotherapy alone, or with temozolomide cycles. General study findings and limits: Among patients, around 93% showed immune responses induced by the vaccine. Changes to the top peripheral T cell clonotypes appeared unrelated to pseudoprogression.

Time point here: week 35, safety follow-up. Each vaccine dose was 300 ug of mutant IDH1 20-mer peptide, with topical imiquimod. Germline V lookup: CDR1 SGHRS, CDR2 YFSETQ. This CDR3 comprises 14 residues. Trimming removed 0 bases at V and 5 bases at J, with 6 bases between. Clones were read by immunoSEQ multiplex PCR, and TCRdb kept only the in-frame ones, dropping some. The sample records about 55,000 clones, around 84% being singletons. This clone was observed once. Its antigen is as yet unknown. The chain recombines TRBV5-1 with TRBJ1-6; D is perhaps TRBD1 (5 bases). The TCR originated in a woman aged 18-29 years with glioma. The material sequenced was PBMCs, taken from a glioma patient whose treatment included an IDH1 peptide vaccine. The DNA for the CDR3 is TGCGCCAGCAGCTTGGGGGGGAATAATTCACCCCTCCACTTT. Protein: CASSLGGNNSPLHF.